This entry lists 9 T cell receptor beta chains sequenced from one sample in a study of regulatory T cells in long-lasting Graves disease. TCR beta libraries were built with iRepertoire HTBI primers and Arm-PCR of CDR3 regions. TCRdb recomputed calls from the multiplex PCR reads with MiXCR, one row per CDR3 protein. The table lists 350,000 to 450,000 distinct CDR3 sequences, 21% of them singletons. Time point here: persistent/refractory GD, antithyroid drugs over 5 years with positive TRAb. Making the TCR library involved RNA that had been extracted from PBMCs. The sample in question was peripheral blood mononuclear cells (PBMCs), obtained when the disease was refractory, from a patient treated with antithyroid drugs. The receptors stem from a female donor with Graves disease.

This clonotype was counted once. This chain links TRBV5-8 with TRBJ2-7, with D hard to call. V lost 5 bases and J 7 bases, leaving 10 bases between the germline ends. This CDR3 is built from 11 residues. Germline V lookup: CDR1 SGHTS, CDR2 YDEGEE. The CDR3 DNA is TGTGCCAGCAGTGGACCGGTGGAGCAGTACTTC. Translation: CASSGPVEQYF.

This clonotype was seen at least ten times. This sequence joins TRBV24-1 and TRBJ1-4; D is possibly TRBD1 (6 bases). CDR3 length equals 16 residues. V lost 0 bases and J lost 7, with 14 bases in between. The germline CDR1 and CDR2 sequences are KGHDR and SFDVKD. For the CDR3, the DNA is TGTGCCACCAGTGATTTGGGTCAGGGGCGCGGTGAAAAACTGTTTTTT. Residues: CATSDLGQGRGEKLFF.

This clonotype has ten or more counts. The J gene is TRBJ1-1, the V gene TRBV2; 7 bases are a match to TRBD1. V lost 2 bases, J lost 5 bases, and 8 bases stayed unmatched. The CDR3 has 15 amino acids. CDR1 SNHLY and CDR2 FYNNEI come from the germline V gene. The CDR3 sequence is CASSEISRGGTEAFF. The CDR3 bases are TGTGCCAGCAGTGAAATCTCCAGGGGGGGGACTGAAGCTTTCTTT.

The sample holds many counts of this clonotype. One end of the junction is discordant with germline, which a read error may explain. The CDR3 region has the DNA TGTGCCAGCAGTCTTGGGGGGCCGGGACTAGCGGGCGCGTACGCGCAGTACTTC. Translated, it gives CASSLGGPGLAGAYAQYF. The chain links TRBV27 to TRBJ2-7; TRBD2 matches 12 bases. Germline CDR1 and CDR2: MNHEY and SMNVEV (reference sequence). The CDR3 sequence is 18 residues long.

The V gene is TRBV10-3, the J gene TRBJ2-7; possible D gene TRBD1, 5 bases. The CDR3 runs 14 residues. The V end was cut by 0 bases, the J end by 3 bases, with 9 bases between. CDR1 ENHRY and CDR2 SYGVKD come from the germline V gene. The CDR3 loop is CAISESGQVYEQYF. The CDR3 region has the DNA TGTGCCATCAGTGAGTCCGGACAAGTCTACGAGCAGTACTTC.

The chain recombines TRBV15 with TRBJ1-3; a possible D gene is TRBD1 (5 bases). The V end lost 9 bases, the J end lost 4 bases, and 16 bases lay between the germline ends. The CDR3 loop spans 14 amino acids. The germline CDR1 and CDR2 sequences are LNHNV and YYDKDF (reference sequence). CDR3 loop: CATRDGGGGNTIYF. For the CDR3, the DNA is TGTGCCACAAGGGACGGAGGCGGAGGAAACACCATATATTTT.

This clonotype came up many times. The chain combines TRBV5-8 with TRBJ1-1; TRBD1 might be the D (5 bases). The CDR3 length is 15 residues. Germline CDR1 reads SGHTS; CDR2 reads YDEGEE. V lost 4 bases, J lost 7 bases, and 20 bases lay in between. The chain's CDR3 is CASSRIGAEGNEAFF. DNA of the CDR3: TGTGCCAGCAGCCGAATAGGGGCAGAGGGAAATGAAGCTTTCTTT.

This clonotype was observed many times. The CDR3 nucleotides read TGTGCCAGCAGCTCCGCGGGGGCGGGGGTTCAAGAGACCCAGTACTTC. It codes for CASSSAGAGVQETQYF. The chain is built from TRBV28 and TRBJ2-5; D is possibly TRBD2 (7 bases). Germline assignment: CDR1 MDHEN and CDR2 SYDVKM. The V and J ends lost 6 bases and 2 bases respectively, with 19 bases between them. The CDR3 is 16 residues long.

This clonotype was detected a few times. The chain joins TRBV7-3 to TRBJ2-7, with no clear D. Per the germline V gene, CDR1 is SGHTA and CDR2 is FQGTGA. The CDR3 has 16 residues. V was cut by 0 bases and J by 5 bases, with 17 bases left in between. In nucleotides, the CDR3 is TGTGCCAGCAGCTTAACGTTCCAGGCAGCCCGGGACGAGCAGTACTTC. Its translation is CASSLTFQAARDEQYF.